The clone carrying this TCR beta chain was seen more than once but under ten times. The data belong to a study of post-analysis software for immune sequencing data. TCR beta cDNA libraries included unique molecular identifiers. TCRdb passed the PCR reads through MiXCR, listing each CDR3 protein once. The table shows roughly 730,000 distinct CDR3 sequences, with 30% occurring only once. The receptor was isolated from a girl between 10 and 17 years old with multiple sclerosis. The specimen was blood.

CDR3: CASRERLSYEQYF. CDR3 in DNA: TGTGCCAGCAGAGAGAGACTGTCCTACGAGCAGTACTTC. V gene TRBV7-2 combines with J gene TRBJ2-7; D not certain. With 6 bases removed from V and 1 base from J, the gap between germline ends came to 10 bases. Germline lookup yields CDR1 SGHTA and CDR2 FQGNSA. The CDR3 loop spans 13 amino acids.